This T cell receptor (beta chain) was profiled in a study of T cells in Graves' hyperthyroidism and ophthalmopathy (dated by TCRdb to the late 2010s). For the study in its entirety: Peripheral blood samples were taken at the time of initial diagnosis, prior to any treatment. The paper reports TCR Vbeta CDR3 sequencing of some 140 peripheral blood samples: around 45 ophthalmopathy, roughly 74 hyperthyroidism and approximately 17 progressor patients. The roughly 91 discovery patients were randomly divided into training and test sets at a 7:3 ratio. Following sampling, methimazole starting at 30 mg daily was given to hyperthyroidism patients, and high-dose intravenous methylprednisolone was given to ophthalmopathy patients. TCR V-J signatures able to tell the groups apart were searched for in a discovery cohort of 100 or so patients, of whom 43 had Graves' ophthalmopathy and around 56 had stable Graves' hyperthyroidism. Prospective prediction of ophthalmopathy was tested in an independent validation cohort consisting of 18 to 20 hyperthyroidism patients and around 16 patients who later progressed to ophthalmopathy. In addition, the study compared T-cell repertoires in thyroid tissue and in blood from a handful of Graves' hyperthyroidism patients. Overall study results and their limits: Most expanded thyroid clonotypes (frequency above 0.001) were also detected in blood, suggesting blood repertoires may reflect thyroid immune responses. Sample size was not statistically predetermined, and blinding of investigators to group allocation was not performed. A model built on a 13 V-J signature distinguished ophthalmopathy from stable hyperthyroidism, reaching about 88% sensitivity and about 81% specificity in cross-validation and 80%/75% in testing. During validation, the model predicted progression to ophthalmopathy a median of about 5.9 months ahead of onset, with just under 71% sensitivity and around 73% specificity.

The TCR beta CDR3 regions were amplified from the RNA transcripts. The first round of RT-PCR for the TCR CDR3 was performed with the HTBI primer set and the Qiagen OneStep RT-PCR kit. Libraries were constructed in a second round of multiplex PCR, after which size selection and purification were carried out. Sequencing of the libraries was done on an Illumina HiSeq2000 using paired-end 100 bp reads. On the authors' methods: SOAPnuke was used to process the raw data, throwing out any read that contained adapters or uncalled bases, had a mean Phred below 15, or lacked an exact constant-primer or identifier match. COPE v1.2.5 was used to merge the high-quality paired reads, and each unique nucleotide sequence was defined as a clonotype. MiTCR v1.1 was used to align clonotypes to the IMGT TRBV, TRBD and TRBJ reference segments. Analysis was restricted to V-J combinations with a frequency above 0.0001, which covered 98% to 99.2% of repertoires. A TCS score was defined as the ratio of F50 (clonal expansion) to E x V (chaos), with BLOSUM62-based TCRdist applied between CDR3 peptides within each V-J. Welch's t-statistics and random forest reduced 500 to 550 V-J features to 10 to 15, which were used in a naive Bayes classifier (R e1071). Starting from the raw public reads, TCRdb applied fastp trimming at Q25, assembled clones with MiXCR and retained in-frame beta chains. All rows with the same CDR3 protein become a single entry with the most common DNA and genes. TCRdb, not the authors, supplied the V and J calls. The table for this sample lists about 380,000 distinct CDR3 sequences; roughly 20% of them were counted only once. 40% of the sample is taken by the ten largest.

In the ophthalmopathy patients, disease was moderately to severely active, with a Clinical Activity Score of 3 or more, a NOSPECS grade of 4 or more, and a duration of less than 3 months. The study excluded patients with uncontrolled infections, other autoimmune diseases, pregnancy or lactation. Diagnoses relied on clinical symptoms, serum thyroxine and TRAb, thyroid ultrasound and orbital computed tomography. Ficoll-Paque density gradient centrifugation was used to isolate PBMCs from 8 to 10 ml of fresh peripheral blood. Total RNA was extracted with Trizol reagent, and quality was checked on an Agilent 2100 Bioanalyzer. From the cysteine through the phenylalanine, the CDR3 covers 16 amino acids. Just the 48-base CDR3 DNA is kept, in frame starting at base 1. Relative to germline, V is 0 bases shorter and J is 0 bases shorter, with 10 bases between their ends. The germline V gene specifies SGDLS as CDR1 and YYNGEE as CDR2.

This clonotype occurred a few times. Its recognized antigen is unknown. It has no much larger one-base neighbor in the sample; base qualities were not kept. The chain couples TRBV9 to TRBJ1-5; TRBD1 is a weak D gene call, 5 bases matching. Sequencing was performed on blood. The sequence came from a man aged 18 to 29 with Graves' ophthalmopathy. The bases read TGTGCCAGCAGCGTAGGTGACAGCAATAGCAATCAGCCCCAGCATTTT. The encoded protein is CASSVGDSNSNQPQHF.